This T cell receptor (beta chain) was retrieved from a study of cytomegalovirus exposure and HLA in healthy donors. Whole-study findings and limits: A few chains tied to CMV proved CMV antigen-specific in vitro.

Germline values: CDR1 ENHRY, CDR2 SYGVKD. The CDR3 consists of 15 residues. V gave up 8 bases and J gave up 6 bases; unmatched junction bases: 13. Amplification used 60 Vbeta primers and 13 Jbeta primers. Libraries were prepared by immunoSEQ multiplex PCR; TCRdb keeps only in-frame clonotypes and omits some of them. The sample shows approximately 160,000 clones, over 60% of them seen only once. A note on this clone: The antigen is undetermined.

The genes are TRBV10-3 and TRBJ2-3; TRBD2 aligns across 8 bases. The receptor was isolated from a woman in her twenties or thirties in good health and CMV-seronegative. Material for sequencing was PBMCs. The CDR3 region has the DNA TGTGCCATCCGGTTAGCGGGGACCCTTAGGGATACGCAGTATTTT. It yields the protein CAIRLAGTLRDTQYF.